Each of the 5 T cell receptor beta chains below was sequenced from the same sample in a study of T cell responses to AZD1222 COVID-19 vaccine. Assay used: immunoSEQ multiplex PCR; TCRdb lists only in-frame clones, some missing. The sample has around 110,000 clones, 80% to 90% seen once. The sample consisted of peripheral blood, taken on day 0 of MenACWY control vaccination. All receptors come from an adult in good health.

The chain uses TRBV11-2 and TRBJ2-1, with D possibly TRBD2 on 5 matching bases. V was pared by 6 bases and J by 6 bases, with 18 bases between. CDR3 size: 15 residues. Germline CDR1 SGHAT, CDR2 FQNNGV. Here the CDR3 reads CASRRAGVASNEQFF. The CDR3 DNA reads as TGTGCCAGCAGACGGGCCGGAGTAGCGAGCAATGAGCAGTTCTTC.

V gene TRBV4-3 combines with J gene TRBJ1-3; no firm D call. Germline V gene data show CDR1 as LGHNA and CDR2 as YSLEER. The germline V and J ends were trimmed by 1 base and 4 bases, with 14 bases remaining between them. The CDR3 totals 16 residues. The CDR3 loop is CASSQVLRPSGNTIYF. As DNA, the CDR3 is TGCGCCAGCAGCCAAGTATTGAGGCCCTCGGGAAACACCATATATTTT.

V and J are TRBV18 and TRBJ2-7, with TRBD2 identical over 8 bases. Germline V gene data show CDR1 as KGHSH and CDR2 as LQKENI. Unmatched junction bases numbered 13, after V lost 3 bases and J lost 3 bases. This CDR3 has 17 residues. CDR3 in amino acids: CASSPRPGSGGSYEQYF. The CDR3 region has the DNA TGTGCCAGCTCACCTCGACCGGGGAGCGGGGGAAGCTACGAGCAGTACTTC.

The rearrangement uses TRBV29-1 and TRBJ1-2, with D perhaps matching TRBD1 (5 bases). The V gene lost 2 bases and the J gene lost 7 bases, with 14 bases spanning the gap. The CDR3 consists of 13 residues. CDR1 is SQVTM, CDR2 ANQGSEA, per germline. The CDR3 loop is CSVELGTRGGYTF. The CDR3 region has the DNA TGCAGCGTTGAACTAGGGACGAGAGGTGGCTACACCTTC.

The chain joins TRBV19 to TRBJ1-2, with D unresolved. V was cut by 7 bases and J by 0 bases, with 6 bases left in between. CDR3 size: 12 residues. Germline CDR1 LNHDA, CDR2 SQIVND (reference sequence). CDR3: CASKASNYGYTF. The CDR3 DNA reads as TGTGCCAGTAAAGCCTCTAACTATGGCTACACCTTC.